The clone carrying this T cell receptor (beta chain) was observed a handful of times. Its specificity is not known. This entry is derived from a study of identical twins. General study points: Shared out-of-frame alpha sequences (those common to twins) showed excess low generation probability. The same donors were not followed; conclusions instead depended on cross-sectional statistical analysis. Beta out-of-frame twin sharing showed a weaker excess.

A universal primer site was incorporated via template switching, and the cDNA contained unique molecular identifiers. From the 5' RACE reads, TCRdb called clonotypes with MiXCR, one entry per CDR3 protein. The sample holds approximately 220,000 distinct CDR3 sequences, 9.4% seen once. Germline values: CDR1 DFQATT, CDR2 SNEGSKA (reference sequence). CDR3 length: 14 amino acids. The V and J ends lost 6 bases and 13 bases respectively, with 27 bases between them. The TCR sequence derives from a woman in her late teens or twenties in good health. Sequenced: memory (CD45RO+) T cells sorted from blood. The chain joins TRBV20-1 to TRBJ1-1; D possibly corresponds to TRBD1 (6 bases). The CDR3 protein is CSATLGQAAGGGFF. For the CDR3, the DNA is TGCAGTGCCACCCTCGGGCAGGCTGCGGGAGGGGGTTTCTTT.